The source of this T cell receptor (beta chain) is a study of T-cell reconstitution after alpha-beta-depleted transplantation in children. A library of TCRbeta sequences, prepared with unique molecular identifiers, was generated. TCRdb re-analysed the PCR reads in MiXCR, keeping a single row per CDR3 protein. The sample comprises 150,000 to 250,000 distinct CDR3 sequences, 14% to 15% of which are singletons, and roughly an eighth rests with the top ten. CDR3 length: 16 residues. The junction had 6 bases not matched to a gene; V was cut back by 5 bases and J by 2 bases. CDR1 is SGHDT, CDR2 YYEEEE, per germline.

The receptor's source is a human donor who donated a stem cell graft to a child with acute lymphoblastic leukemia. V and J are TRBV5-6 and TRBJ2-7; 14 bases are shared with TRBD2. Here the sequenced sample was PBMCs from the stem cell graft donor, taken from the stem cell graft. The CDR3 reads CASRSPGLAGAYEQYF. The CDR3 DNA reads TGTGCCAGCAGATCCCCGGGACTAGCGGGAGCCTACGAGCAGTACTTC.